This T cell receptor beta chain emerged from a study of blood T cell repertoires in COVID-19. Study-wide context: Samples taken during acute and convalescent COVID-19 were collected in the United States, Italy and Spain. The analysed material was cDNA or gDNA that came from T cells, B-cell-depleted T cells, or PBMCs.

Germline CDR1 and CDR2: DFQATT and SNEGSKA (reference sequence). This CDR3 comprises 14 residues. V gave up 3 bases and J gave up 5 bases, with 14 bases separating them. Produced via immunoSEQ multiplex PCR; TCRdb's table is partial and in-frame only. This sample has roughly 53,000 clones; approximately 91% occur once, and the top ten carry 3.1%. The sequencing input was peripheral blood. The receptor comes from a human donor in a cohort sampled during active COVID-19. The gene calls are TRBV20-1 and TRBJ1-3; D call uncertain. The CDR3 loop reads CSASDGDHRNTIYF. CDR3 DNA: TGCAGTGCTAGTGACGGGGATCACCGAAACACCATATATTTT.